These T cell receptor beta chains were read from a single sample in a study of CD8 T cells in Susac syndrome. TCRdb analysed the immunoSEQ multiplex PCR reads with MiXCR anew, one entry per CDR3 protein. The sample lists about 300,000 distinct CDR3 sequences, 65% to 90% occurring once. The sample was CD8+ T cells from PBMCs. These receptors came from a human donor with multiple sclerosis. The CDR3 runs from the conserved cysteine through the conserved F or W. Each record gives: V gene, clone size, D gene, J gene, CDR3 protein, CDR3 DNA. D genes are given only for firm matches. A clone size is listed for some rows: how often the clone was seen (once, few, many), or a class if it is expanded.

>TRBV5-8|once|.|TRBJ1-2
CATRWATSYGYTF
TGTGCCACCCGTTGGGCGACATCCTATGGCTACACCTTC
>TRBV27|.|.|TRBJ2-1
CASSPLVAGHSYNEQFF
TGTGCCAGCAGCCCTCTCGTGGCGGGCCACTCCTACAATGAGCAGTTCTTC
>TRBV2|.|.|TRBJ2-1
CASSEYAGPPYNEQFF
TGTGCCAGCAGTGAATATGCAGGGCCCCCCTACAATGAGCAGTTCTTC
>TRBV2|once|TRBD1|TRBJ2-1
CASLDGTGSDEQFF
TGTGCCAGCCTAGATGGGACAGGAAGTGATGAGCAGTTCTTC
>TRBV20-1|.|.|TRBJ1-5
CSAGEGMNQPQHF
TGCAGTGCCGGGGAGGGAATGAATCAGCCCCAGCATTTT
>TRBV9|.|.|TRBJ2-2
CASSAPDGTYTGELFF
TGTGCCAGCAGCGCCCCGGACGGAACCTATACCGGGGAGCTGTTTTTT
>TRBV19|.|TRBD2|TRBJ2-7
CASSIGLAPTYEQYF
TGTGCCAGTAGTATCGGACTAGCGCCGACCTACGAGCAGTACTTC
>TRBV21-1|.|.|TRBJ2-1
CASSKSRSHNEQFF
TGTGCCAGCAGCAAAAGTCGCAGCCACAATGAGCAGTTCTTC
>TRBV2|.|TRBD1|TRBJ1-4
CASSERGQGNEKLFF
TGTGCCAGCAGTGAGAGGGGGCAGGGTAATGAAAAACTGTTTTTT
>TRBV11-3|.|.|TRBJ1-1
CASSRSNTEAFF
TGTGCCAGCAGTAGGAGTAACACTGAAGCTTTCTTT
>TRBV19|.|TRBD1|TRBJ1-1
CASSHWTGEAFF
TGTGCCAGTAGTCACTGGACAGGGGAAGCTTTCTTT
>TRBV19|.|.|TRBJ1-5
CASSQGHNQPQHF
TGTGCCAGTAGTCAGGGTCACAATCAGCCCCAGCATTTT
>TRBV24-1|.|.|TRBJ2-1
CATSERTVSSYNEQFF
TGTGCCACCAGTGAGAGGACCGTGAGCTCCTACAATGAGCAGTTCTTC
>TRBV4-3|.|.|TRBJ2-7
CASSQDASGVVSYEQYF
TGCGCCAGCAGCCAAGATGCGTCTGGAGTGGTCAGCTACGAGCAGTACTTC
>TRBV27|.|.|TRBJ2-7
CASSYRSSGYEQYF
TGTGCCAGCAGTTACAGGTCGTCGGGCTACGAGCAGTACTTC
>TRBV12-3/TRBV12-4|.|TRBD1|TRBJ2-3
CASSTGATDTQYF
TGTGCCAGCAGCACAGGGGCGACAGATACGCAGTATTTT
>TRBV28|.|.|TRBJ2-2
CASSINLLARDTDKANTGELFF
TGTGCCAGCAGTATTAACCTTCTAGCCCGGGACACTGATAAAGCGAACACCGGGGAGCTGTTTTTT
>TRBV18|.|TRBD2|TRBJ2-1
CASSPPQLAGYNEQFF
TGTGCCAGCTCACCACCGCAGCTAGCGGGCTACAATGAGCAGTTCTTC
>TRBV30|once|TRBD1|TRBJ2-2
CAWIRGYPGELFF
TGTGCCTGGATCAGGGGGTATCCCGGGGAGCTGTTTTTT
>TRBV11-2|.|.|TRBJ2-3
CASSRPAQGTDTQYF
TGTGCCAGCAGCCGTCCGGCTCAAGGCACAGATACGCAGTATTTT
>TRBV19|.|.|TRBJ2-1
CASSIGAGDVLF
TGTGCCAGTAGTATAGGGGCCGGGGACGTTCTCTTC
>TRBV7-9|.|.|TRBJ1-1
CASSAPRNTEAFF
TGTGCCAGCAGCGCCCCTAGGAACACTGAAGCTTTCTTT
>TRBV5-8|.|TRBD2|TRBJ2-1
CAIGQGKLAGLYNEQFF
TGTGCCATCGGGCAGGGGAAACTAGCGGGGCTTTACAATGAGCAGTTCTTC
>TRBV4-3|.|.|TRBJ1-1
CASSQDSPGTEAFF
TGCGCCAGCAGCCAAGATAGTCCCGGGACTGAAGCTTTCTTT
>TRBV6-1|.|.|TRBJ2-7
CASSDEAGRYEQYF
TGTGCCAGCAGTGACGAGGCAGGGCGCTACGAGCAGTACTTC
>TRBV28|.|.|TRBJ1-3
CASSFPPHRISGNTIYF
TGTGCCAGCAGTTTCCCCCCACACCGGATCTCTGGAAACACCATATATTTT
>TRBV4-3|.|.|TRBJ2-7
CASSQLGWPTYEQYF
TGCGCCAGCAGCCAGCTAGGGTGGCCTACCTACGAGCAGTACTTC
>TRBV12-3/TRBV12-4|once|TRBD1|TRBJ1-2
CASSFGSGTGGTYGYTF
TGTGCCAGCAGTTTCGGGTCCGGGACAGGGGGCACCTATGGCTACACCTTC
>TRBV27|.|.|TRBJ2-2
CASSPGGELFF
TGTGCCAGCAGTCCCGGCGGGGAGCTGTTTTTT
>TRBV20-1|.|TRBD2|TRBJ2-7
CSAPREGIYPYEQYF
TGCAGTGCCCCCCGGGAGGGAATATATCCCTACGAGCAGTACTTC
>TRBV10-1|.|.|TRBJ1-1
CASSETLNAEAFF
TGCGCCAGCAGTGAGACGTTAAATGCTGAAGCTTTCTTT
>TRBV7-3|.|TRBD1|TRBJ1-4
CASSLTGDRVEKLFF
TGTGCCAGCAGCTTAACGGGGGACAGGGTTGAAAAACTGTTTTTT
>TRBV28|.|.|TRBJ2-3
CASSFSSPSTDTQYF
TGTGCCAGCAGTTTTTCCAGCCCTAGCACAGATACGCAGTATTTT
>TRBV15|.|.|TRBJ1-2
CATSRKGKGTDYGYTF
TGTGCCACCAGCAGGAAAGGGAAGGGAACTGACTATGGCTACACCTTC
>TRBV10-1|.|TRBD2|TRBJ2-7
CASSGPGTRSPYEQYF
TGCGCCAGCAGTGGGCCGGGGACTAGATCTCCCTACGAGCAGTACTTC
>TRBV4-3|.|.|TRBJ2-5
CASSQERGYQETQYF
TGCGCCAGCAGCCAAGAGCGTGGGTACCAAGAGACCCAGTACTTC
>TRBV7-2|.|.|TRBJ2-1
CASSSDWTSGNEQFF
TGTGCCAGCAGCTCCGACTGGACGTCGGGCAATGAGCAGTTCTTC
>TRBV5-6|once|.|TRBJ2-3
CASSFPRNTDTQYF
TGTGCCAGCAGCTTTCCCCGAAACACAGATACGCAGTATTTT
>TRBV7-3|.|TRBD2|TRBJ2-1
CASSPYLAGEADNEQFF
TGTGCCAGCAGCCCCTACCTAGCGGGAGAGGCGGACAATGAGCAGTTCTTC
>TRBV27|.|.|TRBJ1-2
CASSPRWQGLYGYTF
TGTGCCAGCAGCCCGCGCTGGCAGGGACTTTACGGCTACACCTTC
>TRBV7-6|.|TRBD2|TRBJ2-1
CASSLAGGPFNEQFF
TGTGCCAGCAGCTTAGCGGGAGGGCCCTTCAATGAGCAGTTCTTC
>TRBV6-6|.|.|TRBJ2-7
CASSYSRQALLEQYF
TGTGCCAGCAGTTACTCGAGGCAGGCACTTTTGGAGCAGTACTTC
>TRBV4-2|.|.|TRBJ2-3
CASSQEIGYPPDTQYF
TGTGCCAGCAGCCAAGAGATCGGGTACCCCCCGGATACGCAGTATTTT
>TRBV7-9|.|.|TRBJ2-6
CAGSPRQAWGANVLTF
TGTGCCGGCAGCCCACGACAGGCCTGGGGGGCCAACGTCCTGACTTTC
>TRBV2|.|TRBD1|TRBJ2-3
CASSETGTGGNTDTQYF
TGTGCCAGCAGTGAAACCGGGACAGGGGGCAACACAGATACGCAGTATTTT
>TRBV15|.|TRBD1|TRBJ1-2
CATSRDRGNYGYTF
TGTGCCACCAGCAGGGACAGGGGAAACTATGGCTACACCTTC
>TRBV27|.|.|TRBJ1-1
CASSQFGYPSDTEAFF
TGTGCCAGCAGTCAGTTTGGGTATCCCTCTGACACTGAAGCTTTCTTT
>TRBV4-2|few|.|TRBJ2-7
CASSQDIGQGYEQYF
TGTGCCAGCAGCCAAGATATCGGGCAGGGCTACGAGCAGTACTTC
>TRBV21-1|.|.|TRBJ2-7
CASSNGGPGEQYF
TGTGCCAGCAGCAATGGTGGCCCCGGCGAGCAGTACTTC
>TRBV16|.|.|TRBJ1-1
CASSLNRDEGTEAFF
TGTGCCAGCAGCCTTAACAGGGATGAAGGCACTGAAGCTTTCTTT
>TRBV5-1|.|TRBD1|TRBJ1-2
CASSSIPETGLGYTF
TGCGCCAGCAGCTCTATACCGGAGACAGGGCTTGGCTACACCTTC